The source of this T cell receptor (beta chain) is a study of identical twins. The CDR3 loop spans 20 amino acids. Looked up from germline, CDR1 is SGHRS and CDR2 is YFSETQ. V lost 0 bases and J lost 0, with 22 bases in between. This clonotype was recorded at least ten times. Its target is not known. Using its own MiXCR run on the 5' RACE reads, TCRdb lists one record per CDR3 protein. The sample consists of around 470,000 distinct CDR3 sequences, 14% of them appearing once. Study-level findings and limits: Alpha sequences that were out-of-frame and twin-shared showed an excess of low generation probability.

The same data also went into a second study, on yellow fever vaccine responses in identical twins.

This rearrangement joins TRBV5-1 to TRBJ2-1, with D maybe TRBD1 (7 bases). Sample: CD4+ T cells sorted from blood. This receptor was taken from a young woman in good health. CDR3 protein: CASSLVPGGLRGRSYNEQFF. The CDR3 bases are TGCGCCAGCAGCTTGGTTCCAGGGGGTTTGCGGGGACGCTCCTACAATGAGCAGTTCTTC.